This passage covers 26 T cell receptor beta chains from one sample sequenced in a study of blood T cell repertoires in COVID-19. The assay was immunoSEQ multiplex PCR, and TCRdb's table has in-frame clones only and misses some. The table lists approximately 160,000 clones, approximately 80% of them singletons. The sequenced material came from peripheral blood. These receptors all stem from a woman of 80 years or more with active or convalescent COVID-19.

A few counts support this clone. The CDR3 DNA sequence: TGTGCCAGCAGTTACGAGCGGGGGGCCTACGAGCAGTACTTC. It yields the protein CASSYERGAYEQYF. The chain employs TRBV6-2 or TRBV6-3 and TRBJ2-7; 9 bases align to TRBD2. This CDR3 is built from 14 residues. Per germline, CDR1 MNHEY and CDR2 SVGEGT. Germline trimming cut 2 bases from V and 2 bases from J; bases unmatched to any gene: 1.

This chain links TRBV4-2 with TRBJ2-5; D may be TRBD1 (5 bases). Germline V lookup: CDR1 LGHNA, CDR2 YNFKEQ. Trimming cost V 0 bases and J 5 bases, with 22 bases left between them. The CDR3 extends over 18 amino acids. The CDR3 protein is CASSQDAPRSRAGETQYF. The CDR3 nucleotides are TGTGCCAGCAGCCAAGACGCGCCCCGGAGTAGGGCAGGGGAGACCCAGTACTTC.

This clone has a single count. The chain uses TRBV2 and TRBJ1-1; D remains ambiguous. CDR3 length: 17 amino acids. Germline CDR1 and CDR2: SNHLY and FYNNEI. V was cut by 6 bases and J by 2 bases, with 22 bases left in between. The CDR3 bases are TGTGCCAGCAGGACTTCCGTAGGCAGCCGATCTAACACTGAAGCTTTCTTT. Protein product: CASRTSVGSRSNTEAFF.

The chain uses TRBV18 and TRBJ2-7, with D maybe TRBD1 (6 bases). This CDR3 spans 12 amino acids. With 8 bases removed from V and 6 bases from J, the gap between germline ends came to 14 bases. Per the germline V gene, CDR1 is KGHSH and CDR2 is LQKENI. The CDR3 region is CASTAPGAEQYF. In nucleotides, the CDR3 is TGTGCCAGCACGGCCCCAGGGGCCGAGCAGTACTTC.

This clone was detected only once. The gene calls are TRBV29-1 and TRBJ1-3; D uncertain. CDR3 length: 13 amino acids. V lost 4 bases, J lost 0 bases, and 7 bases lay in between. Germline V gives CDR1 SQVTM, CDR2 ANQGSEA. Here the CDR3 DNA reads TGCAGCGTTGTCCCGTTCTCTGGAAACACCATATATTTT. It encodes CSVVPFSGNTIYF.

V usage is TRBV25-1 and J usage is TRBJ1-4; D is ambiguous. Deletions cut 6 bases from V and 7 bases from J, with 15 bases between. The CDR3 runs 14 residues. Germline V gene lookup returns CDR1 MGHDK and CDR2 SYGVNS. CDR3 sequence reads: CASSLGATGEKLFF. CDR3 DNA sequence: TGTGCCAGCAGCCTGGGAGCCACGGGTGAAAAACTGTTTTTT.

This sequence joins TRBV6-4 and TRBJ1-4; D gene unclear. V was cut by 6 bases and J by 10 bases, with 15 bases left in between. Germline CDR1 reads MRHNA; CDR2 reads SNTAGT. CDR3 size: 13 residues. The CDR3 DNA is TGTGCCAGCAGCGGGGTAGTGGGAGGAAAACTGTTTTTT. It is translated as CASSGVVGGKLFF.

V and J are TRBV7-9 and TRBJ2-1, with 7 nucleotides matching TRBD1. From germline, CDR1 is SEHNR and CDR2 FQNEAQ (reference sequence). The trim removed 5 bases at V and 8 bases at J, leaving 12 bases unmatched. This CDR3 spans 15 amino acids. CDR3 region: CASSKYRDSTDEQFF. The CDR3 nucleotides read TGTGCCAGCAGCAAGTACCGGGACAGTACGGATGAGCAGTTCTTC.

The rearrangement uses TRBV18 and TRBJ1-1, with a tentative D call TRBD1 (6 bases). CDR3 size: 15 residues. Germline CDR1 KGHSH, CDR2 LQKENI. Trimming took off 3 bases at V and 4 bases at J, with 15 bases between the two ends. CDR3 sequence reads: CASSPPGGGGTEAFF. The CDR3 DNA reads as TGTGCCAGCTCACCCCCGGGAGGGGGAGGCACTGAAGCTTTCTTT.

The chain joins TRBV9 to TRBJ1-4; possible D gene TRBD1, 5 bases. The germline V gene encodes CDR1 SGDLS and CDR2 YYNGEE. The CDR3 sequence is 17 residues long. V was pared by 0 bases and J by 3 bases, with 15 bases between. The chain's CDR3 is CASSVGQGGMANEKLFF. The CDR3 DNA follows: TGTGCCAGCAGCGTAGGTCAGGGTGGTATGGCTAATGAAAAACTGTTTTTT.

The chain couples TRBV9 to TRBJ2-5, with D possibly matching TRBD2 (6 bases). The germline V gene encodes CDR1 SGDLS and CDR2 YYNGEE. V was cut by 7 bases and J by 3 bases, with 13 bases left in between. The CDR3 totals 13 residues. CDR3 loop: CASSVGGKETQYF. The CDR3, as DNA: TGTGCCAGCTCAGTTGGGGGGAAAGAGACCCAGTACTTC.

The chain employs TRBV24-1 and TRBJ2-1, with TRBD2 matching over 9 bases. This CDR3 region has 15 residues. Germline V gene data show CDR1 as KGHDR and CDR2 as SFDVKD. V gave up 3 bases and J gave up 6 bases; unmatched junction bases: 5. CDR3 in amino acids: CATSDRGGAINEQFF. The CDR3 nucleotides read TGTGCCACCAGTGATCGCGGGGGGGCCATCAATGAGCAGTTCTTC.

The chain is built from TRBV6-2 or TRBV6-3 and TRBJ2-1, with a possible D match to TRBD1 (6 bases). Germline values: CDR1 MNHEY, CDR2 SVGEGT. Trimming cost V 1 base and J 4 bases, with 8 bases left between them. This CDR3 contains 14 residues. The CDR3 bases are TGTGCCAGCAGTTACTACGGACAGTACAATGAGCAGTTCTTC. Protein: CASSYYGQYNEQFF.

The chain couples TRBV7-6 to TRBJ1-1, with TRBD1 matching over 8 bases. CDR3 length equals 16 residues. Losses at the gene ends were 5 bases for V and 0 bases for J; bases not matched to a gene: 8. Per germline, CDR1 SGHVS and CDR2 FNYEAQ. The CDR3 DNA is TGTGCCAGCAGCGTTATCTACAGGGGGATGAACACTGAAGCTTTCTTT. Residues: CASSVIYRGMNTEAFF.

J is TRBJ1-1 and V is TRBV7-9; 7 bases are shared with TRBD1. The junction had 9 bases not matched to a gene; V was cut back by 5 bases and J by 6 bases. Germline V lookup: CDR1 SEHNR, CDR2 FQNEAQ (reference sequence). This CDR3 is built from 14 residues. The chain's CDR3 is CASSRGQVGAEAFF. In DNA, the CDR3 is TGTGCCAGCAGCCGTGGACAGGTTGGCGCTGAAGCTTTCTTT.

This rearrangement joins TRBV7-9 to TRBJ1-4; 8 bases align to TRBD1. J gave up 5 bases and V 1 base, and 9 bases lay outside the gene matches. The CDR3 contains 17 residues. Germline V CDR1 and CDR2: SEHNR, FQNEAQ (reference sequence). The CDR3 reads CASSLGQGAMGNEKLFF. The CDR3 nucleotides read TGTGCCAGCAGCTTAGGCCAGGGGGCCATGGGAAATGAAAAACTGTTTTTT.

The rearrangement links TRBV4-3 to TRBJ2-3, with 8 bases fitting TRBD2. V was pared by 0 bases and J by 3 bases, with 5 bases of the junction left unmatched. The CDR3 has 16 amino acids. CDR1 LGHNA and CDR2 YSLEER come from the germline V gene. The CDR3 DNA reads as TGCGCCAGCAGCCAAGATTTCGCGGGGGGAACAGATACGCAGTATTTT. Translated: CASSQDFAGGTDTQYF.

V usage is TRBV7-2 and J usage is TRBJ2-1, with 7 bases fitting TRBD1. Unmatched junction bases numbered 3, after V lost 2 bases and J lost 2 bases. CDR3 length: 15 amino acids. The germline V gene has CDR1 SGHTA and CDR2 FQGNSA. CDR3 in DNA: TGTGCCAGCAGCTTAACACAGGGGCCCTACAATGAGCAGTTCTTC. Protein: CASSLTQGPYNEQFF.

The chain links TRBV6-2 or TRBV6-3 to TRBJ1-2; D perhaps matches TRBD1 (5 bases). The V gene lost 3 bases and the J gene lost 8 bases, with 16 bases spanning the gap. Germline lookup yields CDR1 MNHEY and CDR2 SVGEGT. CDR3 length equals 14 residues. CDR3 sequence (DNA): TGTGCCAGCAGTTATGGGACTGCCGGTGACGGCTACACCTTC. Translating gives CASSYGTAGDGYTF.

The chain joins TRBV24-1 to TRBJ2-1; 8 nucleotides agree with TRBD1. Germline V gives CDR1 KGHDR, CDR2 SFDVKD. V lost 7 bases, J lost 6 bases, and 7 bases stayed unmatched. The CDR3 spans 14 residues. The CDR3 DNA is TGTGCCACCAGGGCAGGGGGCCCGCCCAATGAGCAGTTCTTC. Its protein product is CATRAGGPPNEQFF.

V gene TRBV7-8 combines with J gene TRBJ2-7, with TRBD2 matching 8 bases. CDR1 and CDR2 from the germline V gene are SGHVS and FQNEAQ. Losses at the gene ends were 5 bases for V and 3 bases for J; bases not matched to a gene: 12. The CDR3 runs to 16 residues. CDR3 DNA sequence: TGTGCCAGCAGCCCGTTCAATTCGGGGGGGTACTACGAGCAGTACTTC. Translated: CASSPFNSGGYYEQYF.

The chain carries TRBV15 and TRBJ1-4; 7 bases line up with TRBD1. This CDR3 comprises 20 residues. Germline CDR1 and CDR2: LNHNV and YYDKDF (reference sequence). J gave up 1 base and V 0 bases, and 14 bases lay outside the gene matches. The CDR3 DNA is TGTGCCACCAGCAGAGATGGGACAGAACTAGACCCAGTAACTAATGAAAAACTGTTTTTT. Translation gives CATSRDGTELDPVTNEKLFF. Complete variable domain (other parts from reference TRBV15 and TRBJ1-4): DAMVIQNPRYQVTQFGKPVTLSCSQTLNHNVMYWYQQKSSQAPKLLFHYYDKDFNNEADTPDNFQSRRPNTSFCFLDIRSPGLGDTAMYLCATSRDGTELDPVTNEKLFFGSGTQLSVL.

V is TRBV30 and J is TRBJ2-3; TRBD1 matches at 10 bases. V was clipped by 5 bases and J by 8 bases; unmatched bases: 1. Germline lookup yields CDR1 GTSNPN and CDR2 SVGIG (reference sequence). This CDR3 contains 11 residues. The DNA for the CDR3 is TGTGCCTGGGGGGACAGGGGTACGCAGTATTTT. Its protein is CAWGDRGTQYF.

This chain joins TRBV7-2 and TRBJ1-2, with unresolved D. V lost 2 bases, J lost 4 bases, and 11 bases lay in between. Germline loops: CDR1 SGHTA, CDR2 FQGNSA. The CDR3 length is 14 residues. CDR3 in DNA: TGTGCCAGCAGCTTAACCCCAGTCTTCTATGGCTACACCTTC. It yields the protein CASSLTPVFYGYTF.

The J gene is TRBJ1-2, the V gene TRBV5-8; no clear D. This CDR3 spans 14 amino acids. Deletions cut 4 bases from V and 3 bases from J, with 13 bases between. The germline V gene has CDR1 SGHTS and CDR2 YDEGEE. The CDR3 bases are TGTGCCAGCAGCACCCTGGGGAGGGACTATGGCTACACCTTC. As protein: CASSTLGRDYGYTF.

This chain uses TRBV18 with TRBJ1-1; weak D call: TRBD1 (5 bases). Germline V CDR1 and CDR2: KGHSH, LQKENI. Trimming removed 6 bases at V and 1 base at J, with 15 bases between. CDR3 size: 15 residues. The CDR3 DNA reads TGTGCCAGCTCGCCAACCGGGGACTCGAACACTGAAGCTTTCTTT. This codes for CASSPTGDSNTEAFF.